This T cell receptor (beta chain) stems from a study of follicular helper T cells after annual influenza vaccination (dated 2017 in TCRdb). About the study as a whole: After each seasonal influenza vaccination, blood samples were collected on days 0, 7 and 28. One week after vaccination, a second recruited cohort of 12 to 13 subjects (Table S1) displayed a similar ICOS+CD38+ cTfh response. To study recall of cTfh clones, some subjects were followed across successive annual vaccinations spanning the 2013-2014, 2014-2015 and 2015-2016 seasons. Multi-year samples were obtained from roughly 6 subjects, with two vaccination seasons covered for four subjects and three seasons covered for two subjects. The 2013-2014 samples were cryopreserved, while the 2015 samples were processed right after collection.

The germline V gene gives CDR1 as SGHNT and CDR2 as YENEEA. Trimming at the junction amounts to 4 bases on V and 7 bases on J, and the germline ends lie 15 bases apart. The CDR3 runs 14 amino acids, cysteine and phenylalanine included. Of the read, only the CDR3 DNA is kept; its 42 bases are in frame from base 1. A note on this clone: Its antigen specificity is not known. Qualities for individual bases were not recorded, and no much larger clone is one base off.

The time point label corresponds to: 2015-2016 season, pre-vaccination. Seasonal inactivated influenza vaccine (Fluvarix) was administered to adults, and sorted blood CD4 subsets were tracked by TCRB sequencing before and after vaccination. To be eligible, subjects had to live in the community and must not have received influenza vaccine in the previous 6 months. Subjects were excluded for influenza vaccine contraindications, substance abuse, HIV/AIDS, active malignancy, immunomodulatory medication, or active illness such as respiratory infection. Between roughly 40 and 100 mL of blood was sampled per time point. PBMC were isolated using Ficoll-Paque PLUS or SepMate separation. As a non-Tfh comparison subset, CXCR5- memory CD4 T cells were sorted. Before DNA was extracted, the cell subsets were sorted from PBMC using a BD FACS Aria. Library prep was done by the immunoSEQ multiplex PCR assay. Adaptive Biotechnologies handled the TCRB amplification, library preparation, sequencing and preliminary bioinformatics at Survey level resolution. Concerning the study's data processing: Clonality was computed in R as 1 minus normalized Shannon entropy; the Gini index was calculated with the R package ineq. To get the overlap score, the summed counts of shared sequences were divided by the total counts of all sequences in both of the compared samples. Fisher's exact test, with an assumed theoretical repertoire of 10^7 TCRB sequences, was used to assess the significance of shared clonotypes. Entries here come from immuneACCESS through TCRdb and include only in-frame sequences with V and J called. Some clones fail to appear in such tables; in the studies checked, an unresolved V gene covers under half of the shortfall, and the cause of the remainder is unknown. That table is the source of V, J and clone size, and D and trimming were worked out from the DNA. The sample data list fewer than 8,000 clones, and around 83% of these were observed just once. The ten largest clones take up 0.7% to 0.95% of the sample.

The paper's findings and limits, for the study overall: With successive annual vaccinations, a recurrent oligoclonal ICOS+CD38+ cTfh response was recalled, and this response contained tetramer and AIM influenza-specific clonotypes. When influenza clone enrichment was assessed, the possibility that the much larger non-cTfh compartments were undersampled could not be excluded. Because only about 9.5-22% of the analyzed cells gave productive TCRB sequences, there was no way to sample rare clonotypes. Day 7 ICOS+CD38+ clones were most often found later in ICOS-CD38- cTfh, suggesting that subset may serve as a memory reservoir. ICOS+CD38+ cTfh clonality correlated with the frequency of that population, and its change correlated with the change in circulating plasmablast frequency.

The sequence derives from an adult who received the influenza vaccine. Material: CXCR5- memory CD4+ T cells sorted from blood, obtained on the day of influenza vaccination. The cell subset or site label, read with the paper, signifies: CXCR5- memory CD4 T cells. Recombination connected TRBV11-3 to TRBJ2-3; TRBD2 is possibly the D segment (6 matching bases). The CDR3 amino acid sequence is: CASSSGGSQNTQYF. At the DNA level, the sequence is TGTGCCAGCAGCTCTGGGGGGTCACAAAATACGCAGTATTTT.